This TCR beta chain stems from a study of OX40 agonist ivuxolimab in advanced cancers. Study-wide context: Earlier treatment with anti-PD-1, anti-PD-L1 or anti-CTLA-4 was permitted, and 30% to 40% had received some. Three patients showed partial responses: one hepatocellular carcinoma and two cutaneous melanoma cases. Broader study findings: Average numbers of expanded clones were greater in CD8+ T cells than in CD4+.

Note on this clone: Its target is not known.

Using immunoSEQ multiplex PCR, the repertoire was profiled, and TCRdb retains in-frame clones only, with some absent. The sample records over 30,000 clones, roughly nine tenths being singletons. V was clipped by 0 bases and J by 4 bases, with 6 bases between them. The germline V gene encodes CDR1 MNHEY and CDR2 SVGAGI. The CDR3 has 13 residues. This clonotype was obtained from an adult with an advanced solid tumor such as melanoma, head and neck, liver or kidney cancer. The material sequenced was CD4+ or CD8+ T cells sorted from blood, taken in a trial of the OX40 agonist ivuxolimab. The chain uses TRBV6-5 and TRBJ1-2; no clear D gene. CDR3 nucleotide sequence: TGTGCCAGCAGTTACTCGTTGGGCTATGGCTACACCTTC. This sequence encodes CASSYSLGYGYTF.